This T cell receptor (beta chain) was profiled in a study of cytomegalovirus exposure and HLA in healthy donors. Germline assignment: CDR1 MRHNA and CDR2 SNTAGT. This CDR3 is 13 amino acids long. The V gene lost 5 bases and the J gene lost 5 bases, with 12 bases spanning the gap. This clone has just a few counts. Its antigen remains unidentified. PCR used 60 Vbeta primers and 13 Jbeta primers. This table comes from immunoSEQ multiplex PCR, and its TCRdb copy is limited to in-frame clones, with some not included. The sample lists 100,000 or so clones; approximately 83% were seen once. Study-level results: In a later analysis, specific HLA alleles were associated with 15,000 to 20,000 TCR beta sequences at a 0.05 false discovery rate. Later analysis suggested links between common viral pathogens and several top significant clusters.

Sample: PBMCs. This sequence was found in a man aged 18 to 29 in good health and CMV-seronegative. The V gene is TRBV6-4, the J gene TRBJ2-5; D may be TRBD1 (6 bases). CDR3 amino acids: CASSPQGGETQYF. The CDR3 DNA reads as TGTGCCAGCAGTCCACAGGGCGGGGAGACCCAGTACTTC.